Presented here are 13 T cell receptor beta chains from one specimen sequenced in a study of T cell repertoires in cytomegalovirus infection. MiXCR, applied by TCRdb to the reads, yields one record per CDR3 protein. The sample lists about 310,000 distinct CDR3 sequences; 15% to 20% were seen once. Sequencing was carried out using PBMCs. The receptor set was obtained from a human donor in good health (CMV status not recorded). Some clones in this sample may be carry-over from other donors' samples.

This clonotype occurred many times. V is TRBV7-2 and J is TRBJ2-7; 9 bases match TRBD1. CDR1 is SGHTA, CDR2 FQGNSA, per germline. The CDR3 covers 15 residues. V was pared by 5 bases and J by 2 bases, with 7 bases of the junction left unmatched. The CDR3: CASSPGQGFAYEQYF. CDR3 coding DNA: TGTGCCAGCAGCCCAGGACAGGGGTTCGCCTACGAGCAGTACTTC.

V gene TRBV7-9 combines with J gene TRBJ1-2; no clear D. The germline V and J ends were trimmed by 5 bases and 7 bases, with 11 bases remaining between them. CDR3 length equals 12 residues. Germline-derived CDR1 and CDR2 are SEHNR and FQNEAQ (reference sequence). CDR3 residues: CASSQLLRGYTF. CDR3 DNA: TGTGCCAGCAGCCAACTTTTGCGTGGCTACACCTTC.

This clonotype was seen many times. The chain uses TRBV7-2 and TRBJ2-7; 9 positions agree with TRBD2. V lost 4 bases, J lost 0 bases, and 4 bases stayed unmatched. CDR3 size: 15 residues. Germline CDR1 is SGHTA and CDR2 is FQGNSA. The CDR3 nucleotides are TGTGCCAGCAGCTCTCAGCGGGGGGCCTCCTACGAGCAGTACTTC. This translates into CASSSQRGASYEQYF. Combining the CDR3 with reference TRBV7-2 and TRBJ2-7 gives the whole variable domain GAGVSQSPSNKVTEKGKDVELRCDPISGHTALYWYRQSLGQGLEFLIYFQGNSAPDKSGLPSDRFSAERTGGSVSTLTIQRTQQEDSAVYLCASSSQRGASYEQYFGPGTRLTVT.

The V and J genes are TRBV4-2 and TRBJ2-7; D is uncertain. This CDR3 comprises 13 residues. V lost 0 bases and J lost 3, with 6 bases in between. The germline gives CDR1 LGHNA, CDR2 YNFKEQ. CDR3 sequence (DNA): TGTGCCAGCAGCCAAGATAACGGCTACGAGCAGTACTTC. Encoded protein: CASSQDNGYEQYF.

This clonotype was detected ten times or more. This chain uses TRBV7-2 with TRBJ1-1; possible D gene TRBD1, 5 bases. The germline gives CDR1 SGHTA, CDR2 FQGNSA. This CDR3 has 16 amino acids. Trimming removed 1 base from V and 1 base from J, with 13 bases in between. CDR3 in DNA: TGTGCCAGCAGCTTAGTTGGGGGGGGGACGAACACTGAAGCTTTCTTT. It encodes CASSLVGGGTNTEAFF.

This clonotype was seen ten or more times. This chain uses TRBV7-2 with TRBJ1-1; D is ambiguous. Trimming took off 5 bases at V and 6 bases at J, with 10 bases between the two ends. The CDR3 is 12 amino acids. The germline V gene encodes CDR1 SGHTA and CDR2 FQGNSA. CDR3: CASSLNFPEAFF. The CDR3 nucleotides are TGTGCCAGCAGCCTGAATTTTCCTGAAGCTTTCTTT.

CDR3 sequence (DNA): TGCAGTGCGTCGGACAGAGGGGGCGAGCAGTACTTC. As protein: CSASDRGGEQYF. The chain is built from TRBV20-1 and TRBJ2-7; TRBD1 might be the D (6 bases). The CDR3 is 12 amino acids. Deletions cut 6 bases from V and 6 bases from J, with 15 bases between. Germline lookup yields CDR1 DFQATT and CDR2 SNEGSKA (reference sequence).

The chain carries TRBV2 and TRBJ2-4; 7 positions agree with TRBD1. V shed 0 bases and J 5 bases; nucleotides not matched to a gene: 4. CDR1 and CDR2 (germline): SNHLY, FYNNEI. The CDR3 length is 15 residues. The DNA for the CDR3 is TGTGCCAGCAGTGAAGCCACAGGGGTAGAAAACATTCAGTACTTC. Translated: CASSEATGVENIQYF.

The V call is TRBV6-2 or TRBV6-3, the J call TRBJ2-3; TRBD1 matches 8 bases. V shed 4 bases and J 4 bases; nucleotides not matched to a gene: 13. Germline assignment: CDR1 MNHEY and CDR2 SVGEGT. The CDR3 consists of 17 residues. CDR3 in DNA: TGTGCCAGCAGTTGGTCAGAGACTCGGACAGGGCCAGATACGCAGTATTTT. Amino acids: CASSWSETRTGPDTQYF.

The sample holds many counts of this clonotype. This rearrangement joins TRBV7-9 to TRBJ1-1; no clear D gene. With 1 base removed from V and 4 bases from J, the gap between germline ends came to 13 bases. The CDR3 runs to 15 residues. Germline V lookup: CDR1 SEHNR, CDR2 FQNEAQ (reference sequence). Here the CDR3 DNA reads TGTGCCAGCAGCTTAGGTAGGCAAGCCACCACTGAAGCTTTCTTT. It encodes CASSLGRQATTEAFF.

This clonotype appeared a few times. The J gene is TRBJ1-6, the V gene TRBV20-1, with D perhaps matching TRBD1 (6 bases). Germline lookup yields CDR1 DFQATT and CDR2 SNEGSKA (reference sequence). The V and J ends lost 5 bases and 7 bases respectively, with 21 bases between them. This CDR3 has 16 amino acids. The chain's CDR3 is CSAPYGGRVENSPLHF. CDR3 nucleotides: TGCAGTGCTCCCTACGGGGGGCGCGTGGAAAATTCACCCCTCCACTTT.

The CDR3, as DNA: TGCAGTGCTCTGTATCCTGGGGCCAACGTCCTGACTTTC. Its translation: CSALYPGANVLTF. The gene calls are TRBV20-1 and TRBJ2-6; D is unclear. The CDR3 is 13 amino acids. V gave up 5 bases and J gave up 2 bases, with 7 bases separating them. CDR1 is DFQATT and CDR2 is SNEGSKA in the germline V gene (reference sequence).

V usage is TRBV12-3 or TRBV12-4 and J usage is TRBJ1-1; 7 bases align to TRBD1. The CDR3 is 15 residues long. V shed 4 bases and J 4 bases; nucleotides not matched to a gene: 9. Here the CDR3 DNA reads TGTGCCAGCAGTTATCTACCAGGGGGGGCCACTGAAGCTTTCTTT. It is translated as CASSYLPGGATEAFF.